The rows below give T cell receptor beta chains drawn from one sample of a study of T cells in Graves' hyperthyroidism and ophthalmopathy. TCRdb reanalysed the multiplex PCR reads using MiXCR and keeps one entry per CDR3 protein. The repertoire consists of under 350,000 distinct CDR3 sequences, with more than 10% occurring once and the leading ten covering 7.8%. Source material: blood. These receptors were taken from a woman aged 25-40 years with Graves' hyperthyroidism that later progressed to Graves' ophthalmopathy. CDR3s include the opening cysteine and the closing phenylalanine or tryptophan. The order of the fields is V gene, clone size, J gene, D gene, CDR3 DNA, CDR3 protein. The D gene is left open where the match is weak. Rows give clone size only sometimes, using once, few, many, or a class for an expanded clone.

TRBV27,many,TRBJ1-4,NA,TGTGCCAGCAGTTTATCGATAGGCCGGGAAAAACTGTTTTTT,CASSLSIGREKLFF
TRBV6-2/TRBV6-3,few,TRBJ1-1,NA,TGTGCCAGCACCCTTTCGGGGGAAGCTTTCTTT,CASTLSGEAFF
TRBV30,many,TRBJ1-1,NA,TGTGCCTGGAGTGTTGGAGGGAACACTGAAGCTTTCTTT,CAWSVGGNTEAFF
TRBV11-2,many,TRBJ2-5,NA,TGTGCCAGCAGCCACGTAAACGGCGGGGAGACCCAGTACTTC,CASSHVNGGETQYF
TRBV7-2,many,TRBJ2-1,NA,TGTGCCAGCAGCTTAGCACTGGAGGGCAATGAGCAGTTCTTC,CASSLALEGNEQFF
TRBV11-2,many,TRBJ2-1,NA,TGTGCCAGCAGCTGGGGGGTGGCGGGAACCTACAATGAGCAGTTCTTC,CASSWGVAGTYNEQFF
TRBV24-1,NA,TRBJ1-5,NA,TGTGCCACCAGTCGGGACGGAAATAGCAGTCAGCCCCAGCATTTT,CATSRDGNSSQPQHF
TRBV6-5,few,TRBJ2-5,NA,TGTGCCAGCAGTTACGGGGCGTCCCGCCACCGAGAGACCCAGTACTTC,CASSYGASRHRETQYF
TRBV7-2,many,TRBJ2-1,NA,TGTGCCAGCAGCTTTGACTTCGCGGCTGAGCAGTTCTTC,CASSFDFAAEQFF
TRBV28,many,TRBJ1-5,TRBD1,TGTGCCAGCAGTTTGGGACAGGGAACGTTTAGCAATCAGCCCCAGCATTTT,CASSLGQGTFSNQPQHF
TRBV5-6,NA,TRBJ2-7,NA,TGTGCCAGTTTACCGAAGGCACTAGCTCGCGAGCAGTACTTC,CASLPKALAREQYF
TRBV5-6,few,TRBJ1-6,TRBD1,TGTGCCAGCAGCCCAGGGGGCGCGTTTAATTCACCCCTCCACTTT,CASSPGGAFNSPLHF
TRBV11-2,NA,TRBJ2-1,NA,TGTGCCAGCAGCTCGGGGCCTTACAATGAGCAGTTCTTC,CASSSGPYNEQFF
TRBV27,many,TRBJ2-1,NA,TGTGCCAGCAGTTCGAGACAGCTCAATGAGCAGTTCTTC,CASSSRQLNEQFF
TRBV28,many,TRBJ2-4,NA,TGTGCCAGCAGCCCTACAGGGTTGAGAGGGCCTTTAGCCAAAAACATTCAGTACTTC,CASSPTGLRGPLAKNIQYF
TRBV7-8,many,TRBJ2-2,NA,TGTGCCAGCAGCTTAGCGGGAGGCACCGGGGAGCTGTTTTTT,CASSLAGGTGELFF
TRBV18,many,TRBJ2-1,TRBD2,TGTGCCAGCTCACCCGGCGGAGCGGGGGTTTACAATGAGCAGTTCTTC,CASSPGGAGVYNEQFF
TRBV28,many,TRBJ2-7,NA,TGTGCCAGCAGTCCACCTAACAGGGTCGAGCAGTACTTC,CASSPPNRVEQYF
TRBV29-1,NA,TRBJ2-2,NA,TGCAGCGTTCTGGGTACGAACACCGGGGAGCTGTTTTTT,CSVLGTNTGELFF
TRBV2,NA,TRBJ1-5,TRBD1,TGTGCCAGCAGCTTAGTAGTTGGACAGGGTGATGGGGCCCAGCATTTT,CASSLVVGQGDGAQHF
TRBV20-1,many,TRBJ1-4,NA,TGCAGTGCCGGGGACCGGGGTAAACTGTTTTTT,CSAGDRGKLFF
TRBV24-1,NA,TRBJ1-2,NA,TGTGCCACCAGCCTGGCAGGGAGTGGCGGCTACACCTTC,CATSLAGSGGYTF
TRBV28,many,TRBJ1-5,TRBD1,TGTGCCAGCAGTTTCTACAGGGGGTTAGATCAGCCCCAGCATTTT,CASSFYRGLDQPQHF
TRBV7-9,many,TRBJ1-2,NA,TGTGCCAGCAGCCTAAGGACAGATTTCTACACCTTC,CASSLRTDFYTF
TRBV9,many,TRBJ2-1,NA,TGTGCCAGCAGCGTTAGTGGGGACGTAAGCAATGAGCAGTTCTTC,CASSVSGDVSNEQFF
TRBV3-1,many,TRBJ2-4,NA,TGTGCCAGCAGCCAAGAGGGGGGAGCCAAAAACATTCAGTACTTC,CASSQEGGAKNIQYF
TRBV3-1,many,TRBJ2-1,TRBD2,TGTGCCAGCTCGGTTAGCGGGGATTACAATGAGCAGTTCTTC,CASSVSGDYNEQFF
TRBV6-5,few,TRBJ2-4,NA,TGTGCCAGCAGTTTCCTGGAAAACATTCAGTACTTC,CASSFLENIQYF
TRBV7-6,many,TRBJ1-2,NA,TGTGCCAGCAGCTCGCTGCCCTCCTATGGCTACACCTTC,CASSSLPSYGYTF
TRBV7-8,many,TRBJ1-2,NA,TGTGCCAGCAGCACCGAACCGGGACCCGATTCGTACTACGGCGGCTACACCTTC,CASSTEPGPDSYYGGYTF
TRBV6-2/TRBV6-3,NA,TRBJ2-5,NA,TGTGCCAGCAGTTACTCGGACGGCCAGTACTTC,CASSYSDGQYF
TRBV7-9,many,TRBJ2-5,TRBD2,TGTGCCAGCAGCCCATTAGCGGGAGGGCTCTACGAGACCCAGTACTTC,CASSPLAGGLYETQYF
TRBV13,NA,TRBJ2-3,NA,TGTGCCAGCAGCCCCCTGCAGGGCACAGATACGCAGTATTTT,CASSPLQGTDTQYF
TRBV6-5,many,TRBJ1-1,TRBD1,TGTGCCAGCAGTTACCGAGACAGGGGACGCAACTCTGAAGCTTTCTTT,CASSYRDRGRNSEAFF
TRBV20-1,many,TRBJ2-5,NA,TGCAGTGCTATTGCAGCGGGAGAGACCCAGTACTTC,CSAIAAGETQYF
TRBV12-3/TRBV12-4,many,TRBJ2-7,TRBD2,TGTGCCAGCAGTTTTGCGGCGGGGGCCTACGAGCAGTACTTC,CASSFAAGAYEQYF
TRBV7-6,NA,TRBJ2-5,NA,TGTGCCAGCAGCCACGGGGCCCCGGGAGAGACCCAGTACTTC,CASSHGAPGETQYF